This TCR beta chain derives from a study of tumor-infiltrating lymphocytes in primary liver carcinoma. From 400 to 550 ng total RNA, TCR beta cDNA was generated with a primer in the constant region. Three-round nested multiplex PCR performed with slightly modified ARM-PCR produced the TCR beta libraries. A C-beta reverse primer was combined with TRBV1-TRBV30 forward primers in the first two PCR rounds, and each round had ten to eleven cycles. TCRdb re-analysed the multiplex PCR reads in MiXCR, keeping a single row per CDR3 protein. The data contain around 330,000 distinct CDR3 sequences, 50% to 60% of them singletons. The study extracted blood RNA from unsorted whole blood and also extracted germline DNA. The authors collected 4 to 5 milliliters of peripheral blood before surgery. The CDR3 has 14 amino acids. The V gene's germline CDR1 is MDHEN and CDR2 SYDVKM. Trimming cost V 4 bases and J 4 bases, with 13 bases left between them.

Sequenced material: peripheral blood. The chain recombines TRBV28 with TRBJ1-2; D might be TRBD1 (6 bases). This TCR came from a woman aged 30 to 39 with primary liver carcinoma and hepatitis B virus infection. The CDR3 sequence is CASSSSGESYGYTF. The CDR3 DNA sequence: TGTGCCAGCAGTTCCTCAGGGGAATCCTATGGCTACACCTTC.